This T cell receptor (beta chain) was captured by sequencing in a study of control samples from healthy donors and cancer patients (dated by TCRdb to between 2020 and 2021). This clone came up once. What this receptor recognizes is not known. Qualities for individual bases were not recorded, and no much larger clone is one base off. Other DNA sequences from this sample encode an identical CDR3 as well. V drops 6 bases and J drops 6 bases, leaving 14 bases in between. CDR1 and CDR2, per the germline V gene (reference sequence), are LGHDT and YNNKEL. The CDR3 holds 13 amino acids from the cysteine to the phenylalanine. Of the read, only the CDR3 DNA is kept; its 39 bases are in frame from base 1. The method was the immunoSEQ multiplex PCR assay. The table was pulled from immuneACCESS by TCRdb, which kept in-frame rearrangements only. Such tables lose some clones; where checked, under half of the loss comes from unresolved V genes, and the rest has no known cause. The sample table records around 150,000 clones; 70% to 90% of these occur just once. Jointly, the top ten make up around 11% of the sample.

The receptor was isolated from a man aged 25-45 years in good health. The rearranged chain carries TRBV3-1 (or the pseudogene TRBV3-2) and TRBJ1-1; TRBD1 is possibly the D segment (6 matching bases). Sequencing was performed on blood. The CDR3 has the sequence CASSPTGRAEAFF. The DNA sequence is TGTGCCAGCAGTCCTACAGGGCGGGCTGAAGCTTTCTTT.